This record covers a single T cell receptor beta chain. The target antigen is unknown. V shed 6 bases and J 5 bases; nucleotides not matched to a gene: 8. Germline V gives CDR1 MDHEN, CDR2 SYDVKM. The CDR3 length is 15 residues. This sample was taken from a study of OX40 agonist ivuxolimab in advanced cancers. Broader study findings: Low normalized T-cell clonal expansion was additionally recorded for some nonresponders.

TCRdb's copy holds only in-frame clones and misses some; the assay was immunoSEQ multiplex PCR. The sample records some 79,000 clones, 88% being singletons. The specimen was CD4+ or CD8+ T cells sorted from blood, collected in a trial of the OX40 agonist ivuxolimab. The chain has TRBV28 and TRBJ2-7; TRBD2 matches 12 bases. This clonotype was obtained from an adult with an advanced solid tumor such as melanoma, head and neck, liver or kidney cancer. Here the CDR3 reads CASSPTSGSLHEQYF. CDR3 in DNA: TGTGCCAGCAGCCCGACTAGCGGGAGTCTCCACGAGCAGTACTTC.